The rows below give T cell receptor beta chains drawn from one sample of a study of shared clonotypes between healthy human individuals. The method was immunoSEQ multiplex PCR; TCRdb's version includes in-frame clones alone and lacks a portion of them. Of 200,000 to 250,000 clones in the sample, 65% were seen once. Specimen: memory CD4+ T cells sorted from blood. Receptors were obtained from a man between 25 and 39 years old in good health. CDR3s include the opening cysteine and the closing phenylalanine or tryptophan. A D gene is named only where the DNA matches it firmly. Clone size is stated in some rows and not others, as once, few, many or a class when expanded.

V	size	D	J	DNA	CDR3
TRBV2	once	NA	TRBJ2-1	TGTGCCAGCAGTGGCGCGGATGAGCAGTTCTTC	CASSGADEQFF
TRBV4-1	NA	TRBD2	TRBJ2-2	TGCGCCAGCAGCCAAGGGACTAGCGGGAGAACCGGGGAGCTGTTTTTT	CASSQGTSGRTGELFF
TRBV5-4	NA	TRBD1	TRBJ2-1	TGTGCCAGCAGTGATCAGGACAGGGCCCACAATGAGCAGTTCTTC	CASSDQDRAHNEQFF
TRBV7-2	NA	TRBD1	TRBJ2-7	TGTGCCAGCAGCTTAAGCTTCGGACAGGGGTACGAGCAGTACTTC	CASSLSFGQGYEQYF
TRBV7-8	NA	TRBD1	TRBJ2-7	TGTGCCAGCAGCCGGGGACAGACGTACTACGAGCAGTACTTC	CASSRGQTYYEQYF
TRBV9	NA	NA	TRBJ2-3	TGTGCCAGCAGCGCGCGTGGTCGTAGCACAGATACGCAGTATTTT	CASSARGRSTDTQYF
TRBV11-2	NA	NA	TRBJ2-3	TGTGCCAGCAGCTCCCGGGGTCTTTCATCAGGGATTTTTTTAGATACGCAGTATTTT	CASSSRGLSSGIFLDTQYF
TRBV2	NA	TRBD1	TRBJ1-1	TGTGCCAGCATTTACGACAGGGGATTTTCCGCTGAAGCTTTCTTT	CASIYDRGFSAEAFF
TRBV5-4	NA	TRBD2	TRBJ2-5	TGTGCCAGTACGGAAGCGGGAGGGCGGAGAGAGACCCAGTACTTC	CASTEAGGRRETQYF
TRBV27	NA	TRBD2	TRBJ2-3	TGTGCCAGCAGTGGGGGACTAGCGGTTAACACAGATACGCAGTATTTT	CASSGGLAVNTDTQYF
TRBV6-1	NA	NA	TRBJ2-1	TGTGCCGCCTTGAAGGACTATCCTGGCAATGAGCAGTTCTTC	CAALKDYPGNEQFF
TRBV30	few	NA	TRBJ2-5	TGTGCCTGGAGTACCCAGGGAACAGAGACCCAGTACTTC	CAWSTQGTETQYF
TRBV7-2	once	TRBD2	TRBJ2-5	TGTGCCAGCAGCATAACTAGTAGCGGGAGTGCGGAGACCCAGTACTTC	CASSITSSGSAETQYF
TRBV5-4	few	NA	TRBJ2-6	TGTGCCAGCAGCTTGGATCGACCTACTGGGGCCAACGTCCTGACTTTC	CASSLDRPTGANVLTF
TRBV5-5	NA	NA	TRBJ2-1	TGTGCCAGCAGCTTGGCCGACGGAGGGGACAATGAGCAGTTCTTC	CASSLADGGDNEQFF
TRBV6-5	many	NA	TRBJ1-3	TGTGCCAGCAGTAGAACAGCTACTGGAAACACCATATATTTT	CASSRTATGNTIYF
TRBV7-2	NA	NA	TRBJ2-1	TGTGCCAGCAGCTTAGGCCGGGAAAGGCCGAACAATGAGCAGTTCTTC	CASSLGRERPNNEQFF
TRBV5-1	NA	NA	TRBJ1-1	TGCGCCAGCAGCTTGGATCAGAACACTGAAGCTTTCTTT	CASSLDQNTEAFF
TRBV2	few	TRBD1	TRBJ1-5	TGTGCCAGCAGTCGGGACAGGGCGGGTCGTGGCAATCAGCCCCAGCATTTT	CASSRDRAGRGNQPQHF
TRBV11-2	NA	NA	TRBJ1-5	TGTGCCAGCAGCTTAGTTGGGCAGCCCCAGCATTTT	CASSLVGQPQHF
TRBV7-8	NA	NA	TRBJ2-2	TGTGCCAGCAGCTTAGTTCGGGGGGCGATCGGGGAGCTGTTTTTT	CASSLVRGAIGELFF
TRBV11-2	NA	NA	TRBJ2-7	TGTGCCAGCAGCTCCCGAGCCACCGGACTGACCTCCTACGAGCAGTACTTC	CASSSRATGLTSYEQYF
TRBV29-1	NA	NA	TRBJ1-1	TGCAGCGTCCTCGGGTACACTGAAGCTTTCTTT	CSVLGYTEAFF
TRBV19	NA	NA	TRBJ2-2	TGTGCCAGTAGTATTACGGGAGACGCCGGGGAGCTGTTTTTT	CASSITGDAGELFF
TRBV9	many	NA	TRBJ2-1	TGTGCCAGCAGCTCAAGGACCTACAATGAGCAGTTCTTC	CASSSRTYNEQFF
TRBV28	NA	TRBD1	TRBJ1-4	TGTGCCAGCAGTTCGCCGACAGGGGTTGGTGAAAAACTGTTTTTT	CASSSPTGVGEKLFF
TRBV6-4	NA	TRBD2	TRBJ2-3	TGTGCCAGCAGTTTAGCGGGAGGCACAGATACGCAGTATTTT	CASSLAGGTDTQYF
TRBV9	NA	NA	TRBJ2-3	TGTGCCAGCAGCATACAGAGCACAGATACGCAGTATTTT	CASSIQSTDTQYF
TRBV7-6	NA	TRBD2	TRBJ2-1	TGTGCCAGCAGCTTAGTAGCTAGCGGGACCGGTGAGCAGTTCTTC	CASSLVASGTGEQFF
TRBV7-7	NA	NA	TRBJ1-4	TGTGCTAGCAGCTTATCAGGGCCGGGGGAAAAACTGTTTTTT	CASSLSGPGEKLFF
TRBV28	few	NA	TRBJ2-7	TGTGCCAGCACCTCCGATGGGGAGCAGTACTTC	CASTSDGEQYF
TRBV7-8	NA	TRBD2	TRBJ2-2	TGTGCCAGCAGCCCGACTAGCGGAACGAACACCGGGGAGCTGTTTTTT	CASSPTSGTNTGELFF
TRBV6-6	NA	NA	TRBJ2-1	TGTGCCAGCAGTTACTCGACGCAAGGCTTACCCAATGAGCAGTTCTTC	CASSYSTQGLPNEQFF
TRBV5-6	many	NA	TRBJ2-7	TGTGCCAGCAGCTTGGTGGTCGGGCACGAGCAGTACTTC	CASSLVVGHEQYF
TRBV25-1	few	TRBD2	TRBJ2-3	TGTGCCAGCAGTGAAATGTCGGGGGGAACAGATACGCAGTATTTT	CASSEMSGGTDTQYF
TRBV30	few	TRBD1	TRBJ1-5	TGTGCCTGGAGAGGGCAGGGGGTACGCAATCAGCCCCAGCATTTT	CAWRGQGVRNQPQHF
TRBV11-2	NA	TRBD1	TRBJ2-6	TGTGCCAGCAGCGGACTCGGGACAGGTCGTGCCGGGGCCAACGTCCTGACTTTC	CASSGLGTGRAGANVLTF